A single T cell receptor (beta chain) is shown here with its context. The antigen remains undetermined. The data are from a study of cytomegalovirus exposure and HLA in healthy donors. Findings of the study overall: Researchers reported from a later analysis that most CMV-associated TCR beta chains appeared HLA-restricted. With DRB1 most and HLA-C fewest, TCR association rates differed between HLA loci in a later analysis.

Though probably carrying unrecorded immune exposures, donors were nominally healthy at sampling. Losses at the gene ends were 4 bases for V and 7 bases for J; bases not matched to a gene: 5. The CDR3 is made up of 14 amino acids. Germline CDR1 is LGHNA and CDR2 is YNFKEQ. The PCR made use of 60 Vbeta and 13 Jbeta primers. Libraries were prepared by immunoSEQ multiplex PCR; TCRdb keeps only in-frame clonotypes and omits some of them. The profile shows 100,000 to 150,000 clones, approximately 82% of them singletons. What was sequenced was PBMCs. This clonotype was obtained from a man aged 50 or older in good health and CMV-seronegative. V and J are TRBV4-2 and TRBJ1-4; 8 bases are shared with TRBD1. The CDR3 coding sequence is TGTGCCAGCAGCCCCACAGGGGGAAGTGAAAAACTGTTTTTT. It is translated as CASSPTGGSEKLFF.